This T cell receptor (beta chain) was retrieved from a study of high-grade serous ovarian cancer treatment subgroups. This table comes from immunoSEQ multiplex PCR, and its TCRdb copy is limited to in-frame clones, with some not included. The sample lists thousands of clones, approximately 85% occurring once. Germline CDR1 reads SNHLY; CDR2 reads FYNNEI. Trimming cost V 5 bases and J 2 bases, with 11 bases left between them. CDR3 length: 14 residues. This clone was seen only once. What it binds is unknown. General study findings and limits: Tumors within one patient showed repertoire similarity of about 0.095 to 0.85.

Tumor tissue was taken before any definitive surgery or chemotherapy was given. The receptor was isolated from a human donor with high-grade serous ovarian cancer. Sequenced sample: tumor tissue. This chain links TRBV2 with TRBJ2-3; a possible D gene is TRBD1 (6 bases). CDR3 DNA: TGTGCCAGCAGTTGGACAGCCGACACAGATACGCAGTATTTT. This translates into CASSWTADTDTQYF.